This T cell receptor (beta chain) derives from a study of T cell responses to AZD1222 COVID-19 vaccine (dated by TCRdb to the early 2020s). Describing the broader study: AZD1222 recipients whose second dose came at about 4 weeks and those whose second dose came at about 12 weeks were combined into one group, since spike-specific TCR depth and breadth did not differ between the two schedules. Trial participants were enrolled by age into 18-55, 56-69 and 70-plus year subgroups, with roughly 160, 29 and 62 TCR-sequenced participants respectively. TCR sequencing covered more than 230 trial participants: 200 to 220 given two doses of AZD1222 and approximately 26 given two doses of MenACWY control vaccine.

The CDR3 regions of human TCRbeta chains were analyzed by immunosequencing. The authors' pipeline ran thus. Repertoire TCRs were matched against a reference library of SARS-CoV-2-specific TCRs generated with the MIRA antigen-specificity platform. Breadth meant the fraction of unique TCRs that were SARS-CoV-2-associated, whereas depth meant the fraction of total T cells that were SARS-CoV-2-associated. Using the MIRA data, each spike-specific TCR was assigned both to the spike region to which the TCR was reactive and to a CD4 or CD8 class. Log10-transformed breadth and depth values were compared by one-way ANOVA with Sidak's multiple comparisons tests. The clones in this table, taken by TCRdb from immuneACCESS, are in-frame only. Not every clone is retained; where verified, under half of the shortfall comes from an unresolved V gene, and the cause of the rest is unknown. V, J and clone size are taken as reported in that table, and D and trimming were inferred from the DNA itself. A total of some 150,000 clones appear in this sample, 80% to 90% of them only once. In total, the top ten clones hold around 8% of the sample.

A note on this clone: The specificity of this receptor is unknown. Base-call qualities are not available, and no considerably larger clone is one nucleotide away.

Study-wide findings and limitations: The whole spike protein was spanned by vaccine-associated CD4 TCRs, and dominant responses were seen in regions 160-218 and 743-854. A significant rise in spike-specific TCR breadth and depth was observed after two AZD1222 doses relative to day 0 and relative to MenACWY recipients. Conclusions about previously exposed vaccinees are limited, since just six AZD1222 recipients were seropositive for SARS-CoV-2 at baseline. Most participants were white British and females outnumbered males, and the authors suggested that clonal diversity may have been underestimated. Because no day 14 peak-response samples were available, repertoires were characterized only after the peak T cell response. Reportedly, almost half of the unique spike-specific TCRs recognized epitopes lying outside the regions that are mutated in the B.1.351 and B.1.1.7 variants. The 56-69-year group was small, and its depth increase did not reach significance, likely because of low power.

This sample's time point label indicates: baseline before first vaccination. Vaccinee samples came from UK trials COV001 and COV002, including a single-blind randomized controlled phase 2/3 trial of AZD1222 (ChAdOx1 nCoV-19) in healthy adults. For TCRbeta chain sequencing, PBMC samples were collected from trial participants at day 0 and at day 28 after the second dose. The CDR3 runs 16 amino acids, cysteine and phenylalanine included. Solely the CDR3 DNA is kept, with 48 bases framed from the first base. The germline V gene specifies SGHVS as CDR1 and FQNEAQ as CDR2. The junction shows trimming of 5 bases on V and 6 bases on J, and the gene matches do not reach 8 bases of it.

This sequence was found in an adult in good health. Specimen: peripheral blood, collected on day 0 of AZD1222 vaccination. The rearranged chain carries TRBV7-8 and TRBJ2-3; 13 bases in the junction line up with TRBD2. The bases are TGTGCCAGCAGCCTCGGGACTAGCGGGACACGGGATACGCAGTATTTT. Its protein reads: CASSLGTSGTRDTQYF.